This TCR beta chain was sequenced during a study of shared clonotypes between healthy human individuals (TCRdb year 2020). Context from the whole study: Three men and two women, aged 18 to 49 years, made up the cohort. The study deeply sequenced blood TCR repertoires of five healthy adults to estimate repertoire size and the extent of clonotype sharing between individuals. Leukapheresis yielded between about 0.8 and 9.5 billion PBMCs per donor. To increase sequencing depth and limit assay-specific biases, TCR repertoire library preparation and sequencing were carried out by different laboratories using diverse techniques. For each donor, three plates each were used for CD4 naive and CD4 memory, two plates were used for CD8 naive, and one plate was used for CD8 memory.

Using the deep immunoSEQ assay, TCR CDR3 regions were amplified from genomic DNA by multiplex PCR. Genomic DNA extracted from each cell subset was distributed evenly over all wells of several immunoSEQ 96-well plates, and each plate served as one replicate. For sorted subsets, each replicate PCR was loaded with about 0.2 ug genomic DNA, equivalent to about 30,000 T cell genomes. The purified libraries were quantified using a Qubit 3.0 fluorometer, sized with a Bioanalyzer 2100, and then quantified again using the KAPA Library Quantification kit. Every immunoSEQ 96-well plate was sequenced on a separate single-read 150-cycle Illumina NextSeq 550 flow cell. The authors' analysis ran thus. The immunoSEQ output contained only junctional sequences without quality scores, so filtering could not match that applied to full-length reads. Sequences were annotated with PyIR, a Python wrapper for IgBLAST v1.9, and V/J genes and CDR3 were assigned using IMGT germline references. Reads were removed for weak V/J assignments (E-value above 1e-6), missing CDR3, stop codons, out-of-frame junctions, or ambiguous translated residues. V3J clonotypes were defined as sequences sharing the same inferred V gene, J gene, and CDR3 amino acid sequence. To compute the percentage overlap between repertoires, the number of shared unique clonotypes was divided by the size of the smaller repertoire. Three approaches were used to assess repertoire richness: RTK rarefaction, the Chao1 estimator, and Recon v2.1 estimates of unobserved clonotypes. Generation probabilities were computed with OLGA for all TCRbeta clonotypes obtained by the gDNA method from several donors. The table comes from immuneACCESS by way of TCRdb, which keeps in-frame sequences with V and J called. Part of the clones is missing from these tables; in studies checked, under half for an unresolved V gene and the rest for unknown reasons. V and J calls and clone size are copied from that table; D and trimming were computed from the DNA. The sample data list more than 2 million clones, and around 96% of these were observed just once. The ten most abundant clones make up 0.85% to 1.3% of the sample.

What the authors observed across the whole study: Pairwise subsampling led to the expectation that sequencing depth would affect the degree of clonotype sharing among donors. Because the study included only a small number of donors, the genetic and exposure-history diversity represented was limited. Only blood was sampled, and tissue TCR repertoires likely differ from those in blood. Estimated clonotype richness was generally larger for naive than for memory subsets. Even with the large sequencing depth, rarefaction of the sorted-subset datasets indicated that sequencing was incomplete. Clonotypes shared by all four sorted-subset donors showed higher generation probabilities than non-shared clonotypes. About 4.5% of naive CD4, around 4% of naive CD8, approximately 2% of memory CD4, and 0.35% to 0.5% of memory CD8 clonotypes were shared across a few donors.

In the germline V gene (reference sequence), CDR1 corresponds to GTSNPN and CDR2 to SVGIG. The CDR3 starts with the cysteine, ends with the phenylalanine, and has 15 residues. Only the CDR3 region is kept as DNA, spanning 45 bases read in frame from base 1. V is pared back by 1 base and J by 6 bases, with 18 bases lying between the germline termini. CD8 naive samples consisted of CD45RO-negative cells that were positively selected for CCR7, yielding a CD45RA+CCR7+ population without TemRA cells. Healthy HIV-negative adults with no recently reported acute infections or vaccinations were included as donors. All donors were Caucasian adults living in Nashville, Tennessee, USA. Blood was obtained by leukapheresis, after which PBMCs were separated by Ficoll-Histopaque density gradient centrifugation and cryopreserved in liquid nitrogen vapor phase. Analytical flow cytometry was used to check the purity and quantity of each magnetically sorted T cell population. From each sorted fraction, genomic DNA was isolated and quantified by UV absorbance on a Nanodrop 2000c.

As concerns this clone: The antigen it binds to is not known. No per-base quality is available; no much larger clone lies one base away.

The sequencing input was naive CD8+ T cells sorted from blood. What the cell subset or site label conveys for this sample: CD45RA+CCR7+. Here the chain combines TRBV30 and TRBJ1-1; TRBD1 is a weak D gene call, 5 bases matching. This clonotype was sampled from a man younger than 35 in good health. The nucleotide sequence reads TGTGCCTGGAGTGAAGGGGACGGTTTGGCAGCTGAAGCTTTCTTT. Its translation reads: CAWSEGDGLAAEAFF.